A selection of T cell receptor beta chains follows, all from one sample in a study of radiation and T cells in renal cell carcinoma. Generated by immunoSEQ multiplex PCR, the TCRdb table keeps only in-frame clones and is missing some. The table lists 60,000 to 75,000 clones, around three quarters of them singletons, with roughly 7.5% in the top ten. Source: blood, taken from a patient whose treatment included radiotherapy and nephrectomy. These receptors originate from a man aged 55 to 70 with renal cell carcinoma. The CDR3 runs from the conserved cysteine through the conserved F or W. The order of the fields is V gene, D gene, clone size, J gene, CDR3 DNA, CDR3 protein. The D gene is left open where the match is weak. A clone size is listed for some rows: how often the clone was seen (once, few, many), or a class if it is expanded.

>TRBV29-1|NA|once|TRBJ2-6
TGCAGCGTTACCTCTGGGGCCAACGTCCTGACTTTC
CSVTSGANVLTF
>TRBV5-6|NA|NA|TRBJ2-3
TGTGCCAGCAGCCCCCTCGGGTTTGGTGGCACAGATACGCAGTATTTT
CASSPLGFGGTDTQYF
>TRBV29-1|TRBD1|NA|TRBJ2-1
TGCAGCGTTGAAGTGGGACAGGGACTGAATGAGCAGTTCTTC
CSVEVGQGLNEQFF
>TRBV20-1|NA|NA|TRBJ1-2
TGCAGTGCAAAGGGTTTCCAGGGCTACACCTTC
CSAKGFQGYTF
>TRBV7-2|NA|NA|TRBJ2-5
TGTGCCAGCAGCTTAGGGGGGAGACAAGAGACCCAGTACTTC
CASSLGGRQETQYF
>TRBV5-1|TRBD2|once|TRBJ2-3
TGCGCCAGCAGCTCCCTAGCGGGGGGCCGTACAGCCACAGATACGCAGTATTTT
CASSSLAGGRTATDTQYF
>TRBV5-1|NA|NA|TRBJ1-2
TGCGCCAGCAGCTTGGGGCAGATAAACTATGGCTACACCTTC
CASSLGQINYGYTF
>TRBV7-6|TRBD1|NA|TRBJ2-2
TGTGCCAGCAGCGCCGGGACAGGGGGGGTCGGGGAGCTGTTTTTT
CASSAGTGGVGELFF
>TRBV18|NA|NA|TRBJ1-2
TGTGCCAGCTCACCGGAGTCGACAGTGCTGAACTATGGCTACACCTTC
CASSPESTVLNYGYTF
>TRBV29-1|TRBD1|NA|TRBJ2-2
TGCAGCGTTGAACCCGACAGGGGAGGCGGGGAGCTGTTTTTT
CSVEPDRGGGELFF
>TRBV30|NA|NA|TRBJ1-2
TGTGCCTGGAGCAGGGTCGCGGATGGCTACACCTTC
CAWSRVADGYTF
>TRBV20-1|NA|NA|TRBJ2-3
TGCAGTGCTAGAGTTGATACGCAGTATTTT
CSARVDTQYF
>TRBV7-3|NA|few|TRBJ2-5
TGTGCCAGCAGCACTGACAGAAGCGGGACCCAGTACTTC
CASSTDRSGTQYF
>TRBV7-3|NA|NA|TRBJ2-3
TGTGCCAGCAGCTTGGGGAGCGGGAGCACAGATACGCAGTATTTT
CASSLGSGSTDTQYF
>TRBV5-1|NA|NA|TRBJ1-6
TGCGCCAGCAGCTTGGAGCCAGATAATTCACCCCTCCACTTT
CASSLEPDNSPLHF
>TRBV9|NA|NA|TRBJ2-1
TGTGCCAGCAGCGTAGCAACCTACAATGAGCAGTTCTTC
CASSVATYNEQFF
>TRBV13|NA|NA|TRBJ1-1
TGTGCCAGCAGCCTCCCGGACAGGAACACTGAAGCTTTCTTT
CASSLPDRNTEAFF
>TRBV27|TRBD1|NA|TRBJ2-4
TGTGCCAGCAGTCCCTCCGGGACAGCTCCCAAGTACTTC
CASSPSGTAPKYF
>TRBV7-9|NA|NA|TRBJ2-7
TGTGCCAGCAGCTTAGAGGGCGGGGCCTACGAGCAGTACTTC
CASSLEGGAYEQYF
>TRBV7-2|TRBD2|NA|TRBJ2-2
TGTGCCAGCAGCTTAGTGGTCGGGGGGAGGACCGGGGAGCTGTTTTTT
CASSLVVGGRTGELFF
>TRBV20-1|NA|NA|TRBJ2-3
TGCAGTGCAACAGACATGGATACGCAGTATTTT
CSATDMDTQYF
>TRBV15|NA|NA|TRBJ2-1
TGTGCCACCAGCAGACGGACTTCTAACAATGAGCAGTTCTTC
CATSRRTSNNEQFF
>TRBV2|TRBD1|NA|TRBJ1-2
TGTGCCAGCAGTCCCCACGTGGCGAGACAGGGGGTTGGCTACACCTTC
CASSPHVARQGVGYTF
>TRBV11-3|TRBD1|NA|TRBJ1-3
TGTGCCAGCAGCGTCGTGACAGGGTCTGGAAACACCATATATTTT
CASSVVTGSGNTIYF
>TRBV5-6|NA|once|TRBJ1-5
TGTGCCAGCAGCTTGGTGGGGGGGCAACAGCCCCAGCATTTT
CASSLVGGQQPQHF
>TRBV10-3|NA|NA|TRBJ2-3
TGTGCCATCAGTGAGGGGGCGGGGTACACAGATACGCAGTATTTT
CAISEGAGYTDTQYF
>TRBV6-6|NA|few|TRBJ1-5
TGTGCCAGCAGCGCCGGGGGGTGGCGGCAGCCCCAGCATTTT
CASSAGGWRQPQHF
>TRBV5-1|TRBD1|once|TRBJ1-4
TGCGCCAGCAGCGCCGGGACAGGGGGATTTAATGAAAAACTGTTTTTT
CASSAGTGGFNEKLFF
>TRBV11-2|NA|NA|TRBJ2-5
TGTGCCAGCAGCTTGCAGCCTGGGGTCCAAGAGACCCAGTACTTC
CASSLQPGVQETQYF
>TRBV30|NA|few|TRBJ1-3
TGTGCCTGGAGTGTACAGGGAGGAAACACCATATATTTT
CAWSVQGGNTIYF
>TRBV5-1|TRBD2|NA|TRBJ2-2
TGCGCCAGCAGCTTGCAAAGCGGGGGGAACACCGGGGAGCTGTTTTTT
CASSLQSGGNTGELFF
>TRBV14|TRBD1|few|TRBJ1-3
TGTGCCAGCAGCCCCCGGACAGGGGGCTACCTCGGAGGAAACACCATATATTTT
CASSPRTGGYLGGNTIYF
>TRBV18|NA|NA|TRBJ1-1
TGTGCCAGCTCACCACGGCAGGTTAAGTGGGACACTGAAGCTTTCTTT
CASSPRQVKWDTEAFF
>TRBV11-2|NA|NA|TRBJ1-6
TGTGCCAGCACCCAGAACGAGGGGGGCTACTGGAATAATTCACCCCTCCACTTT
CASTQNEGGYWNNSPLHF
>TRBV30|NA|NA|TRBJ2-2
TGTGCTCGGAGTACCAGCGGTGGAGGGGGGGAGCTGTTTTTT
CARSTSGGGGELFF
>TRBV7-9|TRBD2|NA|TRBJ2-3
TGTGCCAGCAGCTTAGGAGGGACTAGCGGGGGCCCCAGGACAGATACGCAGTATTTT
CASSLGGTSGGPRTDTQYF
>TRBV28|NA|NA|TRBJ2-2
TGTGCCAGCAAACGGGGGCCGAACACCGGGGAGCTGTTTTTT
CASKRGPNTGELFF
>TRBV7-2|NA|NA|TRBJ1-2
TGTGCCAGCAGCTTAAAGGGGTTGAACTATGGCTACACCTTC
CASSLKGLNYGYTF
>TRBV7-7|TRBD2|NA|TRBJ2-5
TGTGCCAGCGGCGCGGCGGGGGAGGAGACCCAGTACTTC
CASGAAGEETQYF